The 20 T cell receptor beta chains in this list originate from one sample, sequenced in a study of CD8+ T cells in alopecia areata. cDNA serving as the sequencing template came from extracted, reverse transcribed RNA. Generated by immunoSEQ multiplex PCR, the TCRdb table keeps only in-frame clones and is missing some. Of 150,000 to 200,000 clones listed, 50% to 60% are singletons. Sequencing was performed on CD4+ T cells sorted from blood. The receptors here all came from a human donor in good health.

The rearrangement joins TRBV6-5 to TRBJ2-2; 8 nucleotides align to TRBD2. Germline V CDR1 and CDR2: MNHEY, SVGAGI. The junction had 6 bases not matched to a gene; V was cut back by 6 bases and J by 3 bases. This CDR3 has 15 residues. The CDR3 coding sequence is TGTGCCAGCAGCCGAGCGGGAGCCTACACCGGGGAGCTGTTTTTT. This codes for CASSRAGAYTGELFF.

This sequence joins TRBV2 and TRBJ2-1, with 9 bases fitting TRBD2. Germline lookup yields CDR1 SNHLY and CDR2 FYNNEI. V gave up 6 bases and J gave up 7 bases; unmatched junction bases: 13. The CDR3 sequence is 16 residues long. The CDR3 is CASRPRGAGGLNEQFF. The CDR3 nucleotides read TGTGCCAGCAGGCCCAGAGGGGCGGGAGGGCTTAATGAGCAGTTCTTC.

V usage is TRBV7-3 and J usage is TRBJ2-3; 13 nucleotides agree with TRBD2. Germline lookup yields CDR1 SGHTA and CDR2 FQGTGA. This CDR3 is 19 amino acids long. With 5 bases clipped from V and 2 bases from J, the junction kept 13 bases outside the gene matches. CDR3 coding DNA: TGTGCCAGCAGCGGAGGGACTAGCGGGAAACAAAGATTCACAGATACGCAGTATTTT. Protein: CASSGGTSGKQRFTDTQYF.

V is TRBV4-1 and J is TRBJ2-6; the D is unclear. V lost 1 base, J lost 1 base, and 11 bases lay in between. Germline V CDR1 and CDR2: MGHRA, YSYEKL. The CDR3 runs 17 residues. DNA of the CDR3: TGCGCCAGCAGCCAAGGCCGGAGCCGGTCTGGGGCCAACGTCCTGACTTTC. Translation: CASSQGRSRSGANVLTF.

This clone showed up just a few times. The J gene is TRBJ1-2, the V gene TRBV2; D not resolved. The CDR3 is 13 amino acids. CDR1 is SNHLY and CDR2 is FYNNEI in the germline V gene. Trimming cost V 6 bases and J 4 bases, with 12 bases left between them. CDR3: CASRGDLGYGYTF. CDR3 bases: TGTGCCAGCAGGGGCGACTTGGGCTATGGCTACACCTTC.

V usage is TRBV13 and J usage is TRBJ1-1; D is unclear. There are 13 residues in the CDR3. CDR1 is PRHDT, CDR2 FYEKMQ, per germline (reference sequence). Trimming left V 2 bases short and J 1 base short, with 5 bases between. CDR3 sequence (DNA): TGTGCCAGCAGCTTACGCCCGAACACTGAAGCTTTCTTT. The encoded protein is CASSLRPNTEAFF.

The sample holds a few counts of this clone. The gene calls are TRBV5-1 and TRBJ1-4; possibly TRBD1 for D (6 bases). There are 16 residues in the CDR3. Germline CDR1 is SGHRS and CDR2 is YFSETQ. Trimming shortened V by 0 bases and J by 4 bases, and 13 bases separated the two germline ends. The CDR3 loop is CASSLGSTGSNEKLFF. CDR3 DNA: TGCGCCAGCAGCTTGGGGTCAACAGGGAGTAATGAAAAACTGTTTTTT. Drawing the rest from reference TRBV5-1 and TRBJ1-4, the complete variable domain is KAGVTQTPRYLIKTRGQQVTLSCSPISGHRSVSWYQQTPGQGLQFLFEYFSETQRNKGNFPGRFSGRQFSNSRSEMNVSTLELGDSALYLCASSLGSTGSNEKLFFGSGTQLSVL.

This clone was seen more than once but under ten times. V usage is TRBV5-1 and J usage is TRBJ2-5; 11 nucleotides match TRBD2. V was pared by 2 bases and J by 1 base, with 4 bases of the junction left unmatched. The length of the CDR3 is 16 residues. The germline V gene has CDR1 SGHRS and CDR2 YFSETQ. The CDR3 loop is CASSLGTSGVQETQYF. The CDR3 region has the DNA TGCGCCAGCAGCTTAGGGACTAGCGGAGTCCAAGAGACCCAGTACTTC.

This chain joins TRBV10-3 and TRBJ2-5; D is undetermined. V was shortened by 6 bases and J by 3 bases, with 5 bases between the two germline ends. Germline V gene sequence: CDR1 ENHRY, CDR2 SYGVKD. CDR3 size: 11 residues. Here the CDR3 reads CAIRIEETQYF. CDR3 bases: TGTGCCATCAGGATCGAAGAGACCCAGTACTTC.

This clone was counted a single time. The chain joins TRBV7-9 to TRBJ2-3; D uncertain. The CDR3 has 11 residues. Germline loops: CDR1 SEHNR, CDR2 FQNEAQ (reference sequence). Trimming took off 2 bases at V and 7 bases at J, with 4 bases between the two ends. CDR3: CASSLTNTQYF. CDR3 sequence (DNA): TGTGCCAGCAGCTTAACAAATACGCAGTATTTT.

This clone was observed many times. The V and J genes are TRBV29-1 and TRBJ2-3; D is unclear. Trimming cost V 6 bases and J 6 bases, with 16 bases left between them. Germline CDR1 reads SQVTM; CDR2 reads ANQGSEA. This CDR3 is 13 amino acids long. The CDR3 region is CSVSIGGMDTQYF. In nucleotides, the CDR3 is TGCAGCGTATCAATAGGCGGCATGGATACGCAGTATTTT.

CDR3 region: CASSLEALAHEQFF. The CDR3 DNA reads as TGCGCCAGCAGCTTGGAGGCGCTTGCCCATGAGCAGTTCTTC. V gene TRBV5-1 combines with J gene TRBJ2-1; D is uncertain. The CDR3 contains 14 residues. V was clipped by 0 bases and J by 8 bases, with 12 bases between them. CDR1 and CDR2 (germline): SGHRS, YFSETQ.

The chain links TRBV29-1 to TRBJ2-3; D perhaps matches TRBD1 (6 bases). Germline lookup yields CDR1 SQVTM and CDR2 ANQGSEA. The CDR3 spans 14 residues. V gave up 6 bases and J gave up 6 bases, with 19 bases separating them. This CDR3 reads CSVVAGAILDTQYF. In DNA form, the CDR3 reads TGCAGCGTGGTGGCAGGGGCGATCTTGGATACGCAGTATTTT.

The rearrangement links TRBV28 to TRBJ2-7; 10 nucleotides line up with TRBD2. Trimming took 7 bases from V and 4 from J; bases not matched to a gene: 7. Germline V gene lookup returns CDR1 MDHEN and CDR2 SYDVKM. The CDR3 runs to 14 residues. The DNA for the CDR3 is TGTGCCAGCATTGCTAGCGGGAGTAGATACGAGCAGTACTTC. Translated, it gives CASIASGSRYEQYF. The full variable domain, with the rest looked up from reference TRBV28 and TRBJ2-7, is DVKVTQSSRYLVKRTGEKVFLECVQDMDHENMFWYRQDPGLGLRLIYFSYDVKMKEKGDIPEGYSVSREKKERFSLILESASTNQTSMYLCASIASGSRYEQYFGPGTRLTVT.

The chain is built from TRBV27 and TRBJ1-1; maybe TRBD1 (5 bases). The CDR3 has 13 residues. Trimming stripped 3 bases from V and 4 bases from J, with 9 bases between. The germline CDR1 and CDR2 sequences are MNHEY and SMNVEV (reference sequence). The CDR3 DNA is TGTGCCAGCAGTTTGTACGGGGGCACTGAAGCTTTCTTT. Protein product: CASSLYGGTEAFF.

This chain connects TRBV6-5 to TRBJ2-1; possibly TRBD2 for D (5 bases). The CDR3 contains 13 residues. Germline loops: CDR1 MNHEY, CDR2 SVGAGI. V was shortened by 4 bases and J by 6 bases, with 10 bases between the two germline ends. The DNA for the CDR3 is TGTGCCAGCAGTTCTAGAGGGCCCAATGAGCAGTTCTTC. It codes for CASSSRGPNEQFF.

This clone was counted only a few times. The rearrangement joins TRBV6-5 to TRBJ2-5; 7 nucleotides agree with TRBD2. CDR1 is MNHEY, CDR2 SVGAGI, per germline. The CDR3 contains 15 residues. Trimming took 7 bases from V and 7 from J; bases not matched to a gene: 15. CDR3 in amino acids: CASNLLSGGRGTQYF. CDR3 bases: TGTGCCAGCAATTTACTCTCGGGAGGCCGGGGGACCCAGTACTTC.

DNA of the CDR3: TGTGCCAGCAGCTTAAGCGGGTTGCGACAAGAGACCCAGTACTTC. Protein product: CASSLSGLRQETQYF. The rearrangement uses TRBV7-3 and TRBJ2-5, with D tentatively TRBD2 (5 bases). The CDR3 spans 15 residues. CDR1 and CDR2 (germline): SGHTA, FQGTGA. V lost 1 base, J lost 2 bases, and 11 bases lay in between.

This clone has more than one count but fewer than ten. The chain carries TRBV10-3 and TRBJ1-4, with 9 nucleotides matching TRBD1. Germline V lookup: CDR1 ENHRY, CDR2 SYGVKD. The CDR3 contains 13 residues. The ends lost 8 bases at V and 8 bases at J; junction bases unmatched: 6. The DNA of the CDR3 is TGTGCCATCTCTGGACAGGGGCCAGAAAAACTGTTTTTT. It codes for CAISGQGPEKLFF.

The CDR3 spells CASSRSGTENYGYTF. The CDR3 nucleotides read TGTGCCAGTAGTAGGTCCGGGACAGAGAACTATGGCTACACCTTC. The V gene is TRBV19, the J gene TRBJ1-2; 7 bases agree with TRBD1. With V trimmed by 4 bases and J by 2 bases, 7 bases remained unmatched. The germline V gene has CDR1 LNHDA and CDR2 SQIVND (reference sequence). This CDR3 spans 15 amino acids. The complete variable domain, with remaining parts taken from reference TRBV19 and TRBJ1-2, reads DGGITQSPKYLFRKEGQNVTLSCEQNLNHDAMYWYRQDPGQGLRLIYYSQIVNDFQKGDIAEGYSVSREKKESFPLTVTSAQKNPTAFYLCASSRSGTENYGYTFGSGTRLTVV.